This entry lists 28 T cell receptor beta chains sequenced from one sample in a study of cytomegalovirus exposure and HLA in healthy donors. Researchers ran the PCR with 60 Vbeta and 13 Jbeta primers. Sequenced by immunoSEQ multiplex PCR; TCRdb stores in-frame clones only, minus some. The table has under 150,000 clones, 75% to 85% seen once. Sequencing input: PBMCs. Receptor source: a woman aged 45-65 years in good health and CMV-seropositive.

The rearrangement joins TRBV29-1 to TRBJ1-2; TRBD1 might be the D (6 bases). Trimming removed 7 bases at V and 7 bases at J, with 13 bases between. CDR1 is SQVTM, CDR2 ANQGSEA, per germline. The CDR3 extends over 11 amino acids. In DNA, the CDR3 is TGCAGCGCAACAGGGATGGGTGGCTACACCTTC. Translated: CSATGMGGYTF.

The genes are TRBV28 and TRBJ1-2; D might be TRBD1 (5 bases). Germline V CDR1 and CDR2: MDHEN, SYDVKM. CDR3 length: 14 residues. The V end was cut by 2 bases, the J end by 5 bases, with 12 bases between. The chain's CDR3 is CASSLPRVEYGYTF. The CDR3 coding sequence is TGTGCCAGCAGTTTACCCAGGGTTGAATATGGCTACACCTTC.

The chain couples TRBV19 to TRBJ1-5; 7 nucleotides line up with TRBD1. Trimming took 6 bases from V and 7 from J; bases not matched to a gene: 6. CDR3 length: 13 residues. Germline V gives CDR1 LNHDA, CDR2 SQIVND (reference sequence). The DNA of the CDR3 is TGTGCCAGTAGCGGACAGGAGAAACAGCCCCAGCATTTT. It is translated as CASSGQEKQPQHF. Supplemented by reference TRBV19 and TRBJ1-5, the full variable domain reads DGGITQSPKYLFRKEGQNVTLSCEQNLNHDAMYWYRQDPGQGLRLIYYSQIVNDFQKGDIAEGYSVSREKKESFPLTVTSAQKNPTAFYLCASSGQEKQPQHFGDGTRLSIL.

The V call is TRBV30, the J call TRBJ1-2, with D unresolved. V was pared by 0 bases and J by 1 base, with 3 bases between. The CDR3 consists of 12 residues. Germline CDR1 GTSNPN, CDR2 SVGIG (reference sequence). In nucleotides, the CDR3 is TGTGCCTGGAGTGTGTATAACTATGGCTACACCTTC. Protein product: CAWSVYNYGYTF.

V gene TRBV7-2 combines with J gene TRBJ1-1; the match to TRBD1 covers 8 bases. The CDR3 runs 15 residues. Germline V gene lookup returns CDR1 SGHTA and CDR2 FQGNSA. V lost 7 bases and J lost 1; bases outside the gene matches: 8. The CDR3 region is CASTISGTGNTEAFF. Here the CDR3 DNA reads TGTGCCAGCACCATTTCCGGGACAGGGAACACTGAAGCTTTCTTT.

This clone was counted a single time. The chain couples TRBV12-5 to TRBJ2-1; D is undetermined. The germline V and J ends were trimmed by 3 bases and 4 bases, with 10 bases remaining between them. The CDR3 totals 14 residues. CDR1 LGHNT and CDR2 FRNRAP come from the germline V gene. The DNA for the CDR3 is TGTGCTAGTGGTTTAGGCGGAACGTACAATGAGCAGTTCTTC. Residues: CASGLGGTYNEQFF.

The sample holds a few counts of this clone. The chain uses TRBV6-1 and TRBJ2-2, with TRBD2 matching over 7 bases. Trimming cost V 10 bases and J 9 bases; bases outside gene matches: 14. Germline CDR1 is MNHNS and CDR2 is SASEGT. The CDR3 contains 14 residues. CDR3 in DNA: TGTGCCACCAACGACTGGCGGGAGCTGTGGGAGCTGTTTTTT. Amino acid sequence: CATNDWRELWELFF.

With respect to this clone: At the DNA level, this CDR3 is encoded by other sequences in the same sample as well. The chain is built from TRBV7-2 and TRBJ2-7; tentatively, D is TRBD1 (5 bases). Trimming left V 5 bases short and J 3 bases short, with 11 bases between. The germline V gene has CDR1 SGHTA and CDR2 FQGNSA. This CDR3 is built from 13 residues. The CDR3 protein is CASSLQVYYEQYF. The CDR3 DNA sequence: TGTGCCAGCAGCCTACAGGTTTACTACGAGCAGTACTTC. Combining the CDR3 with reference TRBV7-2 and TRBJ2-7 gives the whole variable domain GAGVSQSPSNKVTEKGKDVELRCDPISGHTALYWYRQSLGQGLEFLIYFQGNSAPDKSGLPSDRFSAERTGGSVSTLTIQRTQQEDSAVYLCASSLQVYYEQYFGPGTRLTVT.

This sequence joins TRBV7-2 and TRBJ2-5, with TRBD2 matching over 9 bases. Trimming removed 6 bases from V and 5 bases from J; junction bases left unmatched: 7. The CDR3 has 14 residues. Germline-derived CDR1 and CDR2 are SGHTA and FQGNSA. The DNA of the CDR3 is TGTGCCAGCAGTGGGCGGGGGGGCGAGGAGACCCAGTACTTC. As protein: CASSGRGGEETQYF. Drawing the rest from reference TRBV7-2 and TRBJ2-5, the complete variable domain is GAGVSQSPSNKVTEKGKDVELRCDPISGHTALYWYRQSLGQGLEFLIYFQGNSAPDKSGLPSDRFSAERTGGSVSTLTIQRTQQEDSAVYLCASSGRGGEETQYFGPGTRLLVL.

Remarks on this clone: A read error may account for a junction end that differs from germline. This CDR3 is CASSLMVADYNEQFF. CDR3 DNA sequence: TGTGCTAGCAGCTTGATGGTAGCGGACTACAATGAGCAGTTCTTC. This chain connects TRBV7-7 to TRBJ2-1, with D maybe TRBD2 (6 bases). Germline CDR1 reads SSHAT; CDR2 reads FNYEAQ (reference sequence). This CDR3 is 15 amino acids long.

The chain recombines TRBV19 with TRBJ2-5; 11 bases align to TRBD2. The junction had 6 bases not matched to a gene; V was cut back by 4 bases and J by 5 bases. Per germline, CDR1 LNHDA and CDR2 SQIVND (reference sequence). This CDR3 has 15 residues. For the CDR3, the DNA is TGTGCCAGTAGTACACCACTAGCGGGAGTGGAGACCCAGTACTTC. Translating it yields CASSTPLAGVETQYF.

The count of this clone is one. CDR3 nucleotide sequence: TGTGCCAGCAGCTCCGACAGACGCTACGAGCAGTACTTC. This translates into CASSSDRRYEQYF. The chain is built from TRBV7-8 and TRBJ2-7; a weak D match, TRBD1 (5 bases). V dropped 4 bases and J dropped 3 bases, with 10 bases sitting between them. The CDR3 covers 13 residues. Germline values: CDR1 SGHVS, CDR2 FQNEAQ.

DNA of the CDR3: TGTGCCAGCAGCCCGCTAGCGGCTAGCACAGATACGCAGTATTTT. Residues: CASSPLAASTDTQYF. This rearrangement joins TRBV7-3 to TRBJ2-3; 7 bases are shared with TRBD2. The CDR3 sequence is 15 residues long. V lost 5 bases and J lost 0; bases outside the gene matches: 5. Germline assignment: CDR1 SGHTA and CDR2 FQGTGA.

The V and J genes are TRBV10-2 and TRBJ2-2; 12 bases fit TRBD2. V trimming: 6 bases; J trimming: 7 bases; junction bases outside the gene matches: 6. This CDR3 is built from 15 residues. Germline V CDR1 and CDR2: WSHSY, SAAADI. CDR3 amino acids: CASRGLAGWVGELFF. The CDR3 region has the DNA TGCGCCAGCAGAGGACTAGCGGGATGGGTCGGGGAGCTGTTTTTT.

This clone was seen more than once but under ten times. The rearrangement joins TRBV4-3 to TRBJ1-1; a possible D gene is TRBD1 (6 bases). From germline, CDR1 is LGHNA and CDR2 YSLEER. This CDR3 has 14 amino acids. Trimming took 1 base from V and 4 from J, leaving 10 bases between them. Here the CDR3 reads CASSQGGGVTEAFF. CDR3 sequence (DNA): TGCGCCAGCAGCCAAGGGGGGGGCGTCACTGAAGCTTTCTTT.

This rearrangement joins TRBV10-3 to TRBJ2-1; the match to TRBD2 covers 16 bases. The germline V gene has CDR1 ENHRY and CDR2 SYGVKD. J gave up 2 bases and V 4 bases, and 8 bases lay outside the gene matches. CDR3 size: 19 residues. The CDR3 DNA follows: TGTGCCATCAGTGGCGGGACTAGCGGGAGGGCCTTCACCTACAATGAGCAGTTCTTC. Amino acids: CAISGGTSGRAFTYNEQFF.

V gene TRBV29-1 combines with J gene TRBJ2-7; TRBD1 might be the D (6 bases). Trimming shortened V by 2 bases and J by 5 bases, and 16 bases separated the two germline ends. The CDR3 runs 14 residues. Germline V gene sequence: CDR1 SQVTM, CDR2 ANQGSEA. This CDR3 is CSVEINRESNEQYF. CDR3 DNA sequence: TGCAGCGTTGAAATCAACAGGGAGTCAAACGAGCAGTACTTC.

The chain employs TRBV6-1 and TRBJ1-3; D ambiguous. This CDR3 is built from 15 residues. The ends were cut back, 7 bases at V and 0 bases at J, with 13 bases in the middle. Germline V gene lookup returns CDR1 MNHNS and CDR2 SASEGT. Here the CDR3 DNA reads TGTGCCAGCACCTCCGGCGGGAGCTCTGGAAACACCATATATTTT. Translated, it gives CASTSGGSSGNTIYF.

Turning to this clone: One end of the junction is discordant with germline, which a read error may explain. The chain uses TRBV7-2 and TRBJ2-7, with D possibly being TRBD2 (5 bases). Germline CDR1 SGHTA, CDR2 FQGNSA. This CDR3 is 11 amino acids long. CDR3 nucleotide sequence: TGTGCCAGCAGCTTAGGGCTAGCCCTCCACTTC. This sequence encodes CASSLGLALHF.

The chain employs TRBV11-3 and TRBJ2-2; TRBD2 matches 9 bases. CDR3 length: 15 residues. Germline values: CDR1 SGHNT, CDR2 YENEEA. Germline trimming cut 6 bases from V and 5 bases from J; bases unmatched to any gene: 7. The CDR3 loop reads CASSTPGLATGELFF. The CDR3 DNA follows: TGTGCCAGCAGTACTCCGGGACTAGCAACCGGGGAGCTGTTTTTT.

The CDR3 region has the DNA TGTGCCAGCAGTGACTACGGGACTAGCGGGGGGGTGCAGTACTTC. Encoded protein: CASSDYGTSGGVQYF. This chain links TRBV6-4 with TRBJ2-5, with TRBD2 matching over 16 bases. Germline V lookup: CDR1 MRHNA, CDR2 SNTAGT. The CDR3 covers 15 residues. J was trimmed by 11 bases and V by 1 base; bases with no gene match: 4.

This chain connects TRBV7-8 to TRBJ2-1; 9 bases align to TRBD1. Germline lookup yields CDR1 SGHVS and CDR2 FQNEAQ. V dropped 5 bases and J dropped 7; count of bases not matched to a gene: 12. The CDR3 runs 16 residues. CDR3 sequence reads: CASSLQGGQGNNEQFF. The CDR3 DNA follows: TGTGCCAGCAGCCTCCAGGGGGGACAGGGTAATAATGAGCAGTTCTTC. Combining the CDR3 with reference TRBV7-8 and TRBJ2-1 gives the whole variable domain GAGVSQSPRYKVAKRGQDVALRCDPISGHVSLFWYQQALGQGPEFLTYFQNEAQLDKSGLPSDRFFAERPEGSVSTLKIQRTQQEDSAVYLCASSLQGGQGNNEQFFGPGTRLTVL.

This sequence joins TRBV15 and TRBJ2-2; 7 bases are a match to TRBD1. J gave up 2 bases and V 4 bases, and 7 bases lay outside the gene matches. The CDR3 consists of 16 residues. In germline, CDR1 is LNHNV, CDR2 YYDKDF (reference sequence). CDR3 bases: TGTGCCACCAGCAAAACGGGACAGTTAAACACCGGGGAGCTGTTTTTT. Translation: CATSKTGQLNTGELFF.

The gene calls are TRBV25-1 and TRBJ2-7; no clear D gene. The germline gives CDR1 MGHDK, CDR2 SYGVNS. The CDR3 sequence is 13 residues long. V lost 3 bases, J lost 4 bases, and 10 bases lay in between. The CDR3, as DNA: TGTGCCAGCAGTGACCCTGAGGTTTACGAGCAGTACTTC. Protein: CASSDPEVYEQYF.

The J gene is TRBJ2-5, the V gene TRBV18; D unresolved. The germline V gene has CDR1 KGHSH and CDR2 LQKENI. V was pared by 2 bases and J by 0 bases, with 10 bases between. CDR3 size: 15 residues. The CDR3 region has the DNA TGTGCCAGCTCACCAGCCCAGAATTACCAAGAGACCCAGTACTTC. It translates to CASSPAQNYQETQYF.

V and J are TRBV5-1 and TRBJ2-5; D may be TRBD1 (7 bases). Germline CDR1 SGHRS, CDR2 YFSETQ. The CDR3 extends over 15 amino acids. V was pared by 4 bases and J by 5 bases, with 18 bases between. In DNA, the CDR3 is TGCGCCAGCAGCCTACAGGGGACTCCCTCGGAGACCCAGTACTTC. Its translation is CASSLQGTPSETQYF. Full variable domain (remainder filled in from reference TRBV5-1 and TRBJ2-5): KAGVTQTPRYLIKTRGQQVTLSCSPISGHRSVSWYQQTPGQGLQFLFEYFSETQRNKGNFPGRFSGRQFSNSRSEMNVSTLELGDSALYLCASSLQGTPSETQYFGPGTRLLVL.

This clone has more than one count but fewer than ten. The J gene is TRBJ1-1, the V gene TRBV5-1; D may be TRBD1 (6 bases). CDR1 SGHRS and CDR2 YFSETQ come from the germline V gene. This CDR3 spans 13 amino acids. The V end was cut by 2 bases, the J end by 5 bases, with 10 bases between. The CDR3 spells CASSFGQKTEAFF. The CDR3 nucleotides read TGCGCCAGCAGCTTTGGACAGAAGACTGAAGCTTTCTTT.

This clone was seen more than once but under ten times. This chain joins TRBV5-4 and TRBJ2-1; 10 bases are a match to TRBD2. J lost 5 bases, V lost 1 base, and 18 bases had no gene match. Germline V gives CDR1 SGHNT, CDR2 YYREEE (reference sequence). The CDR3 is made up of 20 amino acids. The CDR3: CASSLLSGLAVTSLNNEQFF. The CDR3 nucleotides are TGTGCCAGCAGCTTGTTGTCCGGACTAGCGGTAACGAGCCTAAACAATGAGCAGTTCTTC.